The T cell receptor (beta chain) described here comes from a study of blood T cell repertoires in COVID-19. In the source study's methods: By means of reference gene primer amplification, nucleated cell counts were estimated. The method was immunoSEQ multiplex PCR; TCRdb's version includes in-frame clones alone and lacks a portion of them. The V and J calls and clone size were taken over from that table, and D and trimming were inferred from the DNA. The sample consists of about 180,000 clones, 75% to 90% of them appearing once. The sequence derives from a woman aged 40 to 50 with acute COVID-19. The sequencing sample was made of PBMCs or T cells enriched from blood (not recorded which).

CDR3 nucleotides: TGTGCCAGCAGTTACTCGCCGCTAGGAATTGAGCAGTTCTTC. It codes for CASSYSPLGIEQFF. This rearrangement joins TRBV6-2 or TRBV6-3 to TRBJ2-1; D not resolved. The V end was cut by 0 bases, the J end by 9 bases, with 12 bases between. The CDR3 runs to 14 residues. Germline V gene lookup returns CDR1 MNHEY and CDR2 SVGEGT.